One and the same sample provided the 21 T cell receptor beta chains below, sequenced in a study of blood T cell repertoires in COVID-19. Some clones are missing from TCRdb's copy, which holds only in-frame ones; the method was immunoSEQ multiplex PCR. The table has roughly 240,000 clones, about 87% seen once. Sequencing input: PBMCs or T cells enriched from blood (not recorded which). The receptors come from a man aged 50 to 60 who had been exposed to COVID-19.

The V and J genes are TRBV6-5 and TRBJ1-5, with no clear D. Germline lookup yields CDR1 MNHEY and CDR2 SVGAGI. Trimming removed 0 bases from V and 0 bases from J, with 6 bases in between. The CDR3 sequence is 15 residues long. CDR3 nucleotide sequence: TGTGCCAGCAGTTACTCTTTCCATAGCAATCAGCCCCAGCATTTT. This codes for CASSYSFHSNQPQHF.

The chain is built from TRBV10-3 and TRBJ1-2; 8 nucleotides match TRBD1. Germline V CDR1 and CDR2: ENHRY, SYGVKD. The CDR3 is 13 residues long. J gave up 3 bases and V 7 bases, and 4 bases lay outside the gene matches. The chain's CDR3 is CAITGGQDYGYTF. CDR3 DNA sequence: TGTGCCATCACAGGGGGCCAGGACTATGGCTACACCTTC.

The chain couples TRBV7-9 to TRBJ1-1; a possible D gene is TRBD1 (6 bases). The germline V gene has CDR1 SEHNR and CDR2 FQNEAQ (reference sequence). Between the trimmed V and J ends, which lost 4 bases and 0 bases, there was a span of 12 bases. This CDR3 is built from 15 residues. The CDR3 DNA reads TGTGCCAGCAGCTCGCGGACAGCTTTGAACACTGAAGCTTTCTTT. Translating gives CASSSRTALNTEAFF.

The V and J genes are TRBV7-6 and TRBJ2-3; 9 nucleotides line up with TRBD2. V was clipped by 3 bases and J by 4 bases; unmatched bases: 8. Germline assignment: CDR1 SGHVS and CDR2 FNYEAQ. The CDR3 extends over 16 amino acids. The CDR3 loop is CASSFLAGDPSDTQYF. The CDR3 DNA is TGTGCCAGCAGCTTCTTAGCGGGAGATCCATCAGATACGCAGTATTTT.

The rearrangement links TRBV30 to TRBJ2-5; D is ambiguous. In germline, CDR1 is GTSNPN, CDR2 SVGIG (reference sequence). Trimming shortened V by 1 base and J by 5 bases, and 11 bases separated the two germline ends. The length of the CDR3 is 13 residues. The CDR3, as DNA: TGTGCCTGGAGTGGCGTGTCCCTCGAGACCCAGTACTTC. The encoded protein is CAWSGVSLETQYF.

The J gene is TRBJ1-4, the V gene TRBV6-1; D unclear. V gave up 1 base and J gave up 7 bases, with 13 bases separating them. CDR3 length: 15 residues. CDR1 and CDR2 (germline): MNHNS, SASEGT. This chain's CDR3 is CASSEVGNEGEKLFF. CDR3 DNA sequence: TGTGCCAGCAGTGAAGTAGGAAACGAGGGTGAAAAACTGTTTTTT.

The rearrangement joins TRBV7-9 to TRBJ2-3, with 9 bases lining up with TRBD1. The length of the CDR3 is 16 residues. Germline CDR1 is SEHNR and CDR2 is FQNEAQ (reference sequence). V dropped 5 bases and J dropped 6; count of bases not matched to a gene: 12. In nucleotides, the CDR3 is TGTGCCAGCAGCCACCGGACAGGGGAAATTTTGGATACGCAGTATTTT. It codes for CASSHRTGEILDTQYF.

CDR3 amino acids: CASSLTTRGEDTQYF. In DNA, the CDR3 is TGTGCCAGCAGCTTAACCACACGAGGAGAAGATACGCAGTATTTT. This chain joins TRBV5-8 and TRBJ2-3; D remains unclear. Trimming removed 2 bases at V and 5 bases at J, with 15 bases between. From germline, CDR1 is SGHTS and CDR2 YDEGEE. The CDR3 is 15 residues long. Drawing the rest from reference TRBV5-8 and TRBJ2-3, the complete variable domain is EAGVTQSPTHLIKTRGQQATLRCSPISGHTSVYWYQQALGLGLQFLLWYDEGEERNRGNFPPRFSGRQFPNYSSELNVNALELEDSALYLCASSLTTRGEDTQYFGPGTRLTVL.

V and J are TRBV6-5 and TRBJ2-7; a weak D match, TRBD1 (6 bases). Trimming took off 5 bases at V and 4 bases at J, with 12 bases between the two ends. Per germline, CDR1 MNHEY and CDR2 SVGAGI. The CDR3 loop spans 13 amino acids. The CDR3 loop reads CASSPGQWYEQYV. The CDR3 bases are TGTGCCAGCAGTCCCGGACAGTGGTACGAGCAGTACGTC.

The CDR3 sequence is CASSLSSLAGFNEQFF. CDR3 coding DNA: TGTGCCAGCAGTTTATCGAGTCTAGCGGGGTTCAATGAGCAGTTCTTC. The chain has TRBV27 and TRBJ2-1, with TRBD2 identical over 9 bases. The CDR3 runs 16 residues. Germline values: CDR1 MNHEY, CDR2 SMNVEV (reference sequence). V was clipped by 0 bases and J by 6 bases; unmatched bases: 6.

This sequence joins TRBV7-9 and TRBJ2-7, with 7 bases that match TRBD1. The CDR3 is made up of 14 amino acids. The ends lost 5 bases at V and 2 bases at J; junction bases unmatched: 6. Germline V CDR1 and CDR2: SEHNR, FQNEAQ (reference sequence). For the CDR3, the DNA is TGTGCCAGCAGCCCAGGACAGGAGACCTACGAGCAGTACGTC. As protein: CASSPGQETYEQYV.

The chain joins TRBV27 to TRBJ2-6; tentatively, D is TRBD1 (6 bases). The CDR3 contains 17 residues. Looked up from germline, CDR1 is MNHEY and CDR2 is SMNVEV (reference sequence). V was trimmed by 7 bases and J by 4 bases, leaving 20 bases between them. The CDR3 coding sequence is TGTGCCAGCACCCACTCGTACAGGGTTTCCGGGGCCAACGTCCTGACTTTC. Translating gives CASTHSYRVSGANVLTF.

This chain connects TRBV5-1 to TRBJ2-3; 8 nucleotides match TRBD1. Germline lookup yields CDR1 SGHRS and CDR2 YFSETQ. The CDR3 extends over 14 amino acids. V lost 7 bases, J lost 5 bases, and 9 bases stayed unmatched. CDR3 residues: CASSTGTGRDTQYF. In nucleotides, the CDR3 is TGCGCCAGCTCGACCGGGACAGGACGAGATACGCAGTATTTT. Using reference TRBV5-1 and TRBJ2-3 for the parts outside the CDR3, the full variable domain is KAGVTQTPRYLIKTRGQQVTLSCSPISGHRSVSWYQQTPGQGLQFLFEYFSETQRNKGNFPGRFSGRQFSNSRSEMNVSTLELGDSALYLCASSTGTGRDTQYFGPGTRLTVL.

The chain has TRBV6-5 and TRBJ1-5; 8 bases are a match to TRBD1. In germline, CDR1 is MNHEY, CDR2 SVGAGI. This CDR3 is 15 amino acids long. The junction had 10 bases not matched to a gene; V was cut back by 7 bases and J by 5 bases. The CDR3 reads CASTINDRGYQPQHF. CDR3 nucleotide sequence: TGTGCCAGCACAATAAACGACAGGGGATATCAGCCCCAGCATTTT.

The chain has TRBV6-5 and TRBJ2-7, with a possible D match to TRBD1 (5 bases). Trimming shortened V by 4 bases and J by 5 bases, and 6 bases separated the two germline ends. The CDR3 totals 11 residues. Per the germline V gene, CDR1 is MNHEY and CDR2 is SVGAGI. CDR3 sequence (DNA): TGTGCCAGCAGTTCAGGGCACGAGCAGTACTTC. Encoded protein: CASSSGHEQYF.

This chain connects TRBV5-1 to TRBJ2-3, with 9 bases lining up with TRBD1. CDR1 is SGHRS and CDR2 is YFSETQ in the germline V gene. The CDR3 contains 15 residues. V trimming: 4 bases; J trimming: 4 bases; junction bases outside the gene matches: 7. CDR3 residues: CASSVGQGGPDTQYF. The CDR3 bases are TGCGCCAGCAGCGTGGGACAGGGAGGCCCAGATACGCAGTATTTT. Full variable domain (outside the CDR3, taken from reference TRBV5-1 and TRBJ2-3): KAGVTQTPRYLIKTRGQQVTLSCSPISGHRSVSWYQQTPGQGLQFLFEYFSETQRNKGNFPGRFSGRQFSNSRSEMNVSTLELGDSALYLCASSVGQGGPDTQYFGPGTRLTVL.

The rearrangement uses TRBV12-3 or TRBV12-4 and TRBJ2-3; D is possibly TRBD1 (5 bases). V lost 8 bases and J 2 bases, leaving 11 bases between the germline ends. The CDR3 is 13 amino acids. The CDR3 nucleotides read TGTGCCAGCTCCAGGGTAACCACAGATACGCAGTATTTT. It specifies CASSRVTTDTQYF.

The rearrangement uses TRBV9 and TRBJ1-5; D perhaps matches TRBD1 (6 bases). CDR3 length equals 15 residues. Deletions cut 2 bases from V and 3 bases from J, with 12 bases between. Germline CDR1 and CDR2: SGDLS and YYNGEE. The CDR3: CASSVGTRINQPQHF. CDR3 DNA sequence: TGTGCCAGCAGCGTGGGGACAAGAATCAATCAGCCCCAGCATTTT. The variable domain in full, completed from reference TRBV9 and TRBJ1-5, reads DSGVTQTPKHLITATGQRVTLRCSPRSGDLSVYWYQQSLDQGLQFLIQYYNGEERAKGNILERFSAQQFPDLHSELNLSSLELGDSALYFCASSVGTRINQPQHFGDGTRLSIL.

The V gene is TRBV7-3, the J gene TRBJ1-1; TRBD1 might be the D (5 bases). Germline-derived CDR1 and CDR2 are SGHTA and FQGTGA. The CDR3 has 16 residues. V shed 1 base and J shed 0 bases, with 12 bases lying between them. The CDR3 nucleotides are TGTGCCAGCAGCTTAATCAGGGCGAGAATGAACACTGAAGCTTTCTTT. The encoded protein is CASSLIRARMNTEAFF.

This clone was detected a few times. DNA of the CDR3: TGCGCCAGCAGCTTGGCCGGGACAGGGATGAACACTGAAGCTTTCTTT. Translated: CASSLAGTGMNTEAFF. This chain links TRBV5-1 with TRBJ1-1; TRBD1 matches 9 bases. Looked up from germline, CDR1 is SGHRS and CDR2 is YFSETQ. J was trimmed by 0 bases and V by 0 bases; bases with no gene match: 3. This CDR3 spans 16 amino acids.

CDR3 sequence (DNA): TGTGCCAGCACCATTAGCGGGGGGACTTACGAGCAGTACTTC. Translation: CASTISGGTYEQYF. V and J are TRBV28 and TRBJ2-7; the match to TRBD2 covers 10 bases. Per germline, CDR1 MDHEN and CDR2 SYDVKM. The CDR3 runs 14 residues. The ends lost 7 bases at V and 4 bases at J; junction bases unmatched: 7.